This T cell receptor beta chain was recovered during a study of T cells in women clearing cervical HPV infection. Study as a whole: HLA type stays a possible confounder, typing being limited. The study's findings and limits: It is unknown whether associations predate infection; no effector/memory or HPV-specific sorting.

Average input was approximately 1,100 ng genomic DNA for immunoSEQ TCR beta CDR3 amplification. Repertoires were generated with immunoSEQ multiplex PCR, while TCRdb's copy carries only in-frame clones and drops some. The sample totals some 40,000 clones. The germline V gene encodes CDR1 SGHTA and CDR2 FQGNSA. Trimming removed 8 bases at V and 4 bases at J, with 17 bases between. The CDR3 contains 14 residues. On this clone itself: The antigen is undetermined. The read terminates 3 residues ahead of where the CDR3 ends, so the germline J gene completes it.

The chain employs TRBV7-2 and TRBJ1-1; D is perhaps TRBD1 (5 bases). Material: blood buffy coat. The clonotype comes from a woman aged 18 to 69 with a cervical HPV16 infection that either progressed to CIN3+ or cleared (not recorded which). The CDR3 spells CASSLRQGGTEAFF. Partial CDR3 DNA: TGTGCCAGCTCATTGAGGCAGGGCGGCACTGAA.